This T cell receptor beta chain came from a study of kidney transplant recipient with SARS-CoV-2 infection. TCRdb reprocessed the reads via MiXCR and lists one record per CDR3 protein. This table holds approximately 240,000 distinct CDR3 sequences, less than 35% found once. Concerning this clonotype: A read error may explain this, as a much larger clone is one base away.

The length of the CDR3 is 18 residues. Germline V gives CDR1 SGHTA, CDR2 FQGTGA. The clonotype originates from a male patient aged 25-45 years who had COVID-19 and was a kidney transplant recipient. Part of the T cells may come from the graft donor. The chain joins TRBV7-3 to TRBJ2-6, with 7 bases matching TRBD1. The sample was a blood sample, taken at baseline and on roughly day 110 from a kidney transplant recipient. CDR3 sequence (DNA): TGTGCCAGCAGCCCCCGGGGACAGTCTTTCTCTGGGGCCAGCGTCCTGACTTTC. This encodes CASSPRGQSFSGASVLTF.